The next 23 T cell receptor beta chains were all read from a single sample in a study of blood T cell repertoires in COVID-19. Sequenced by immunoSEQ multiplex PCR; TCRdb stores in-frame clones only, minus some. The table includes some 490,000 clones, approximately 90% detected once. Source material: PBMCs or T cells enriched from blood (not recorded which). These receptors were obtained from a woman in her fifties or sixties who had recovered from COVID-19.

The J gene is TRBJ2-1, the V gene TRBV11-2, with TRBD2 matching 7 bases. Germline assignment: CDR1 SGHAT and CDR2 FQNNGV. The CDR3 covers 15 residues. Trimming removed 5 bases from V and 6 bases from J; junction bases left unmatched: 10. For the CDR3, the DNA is TGTGCCAGCAGCCAACGGGGGGTGCCCAGCAATGAGCAGTTCTTC. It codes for CASSQRGVPSNEQFF.

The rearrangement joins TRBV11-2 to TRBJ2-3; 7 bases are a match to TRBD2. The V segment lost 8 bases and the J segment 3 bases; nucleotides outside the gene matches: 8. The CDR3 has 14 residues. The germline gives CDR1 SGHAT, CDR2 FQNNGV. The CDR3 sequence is CASAEGGGTDTQYF. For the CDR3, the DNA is TGTGCCAGCGCGGAGGGCGGGGGTACAGATACGCAGTATTTT.

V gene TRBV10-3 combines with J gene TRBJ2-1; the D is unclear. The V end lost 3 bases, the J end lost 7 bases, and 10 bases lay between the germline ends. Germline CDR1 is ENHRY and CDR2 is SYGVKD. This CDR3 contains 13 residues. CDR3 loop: CAISDLQTNEQFF. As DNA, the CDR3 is TGTGCCATCAGTGATTTACAGACGAATGAGCAGTTCTTC.

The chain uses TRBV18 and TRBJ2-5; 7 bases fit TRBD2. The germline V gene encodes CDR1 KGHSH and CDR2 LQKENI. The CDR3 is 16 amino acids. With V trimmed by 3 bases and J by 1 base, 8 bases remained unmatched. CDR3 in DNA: TGTGCCAGCTCACCGAGACCAAGCGGGGCCCAAGAGACCCAGTACTTC. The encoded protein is CASSPRPSGAQETQYF.

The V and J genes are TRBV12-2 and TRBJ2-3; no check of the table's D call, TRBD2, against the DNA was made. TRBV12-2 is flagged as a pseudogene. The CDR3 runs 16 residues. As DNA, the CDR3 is TGTGCAAGTCGCCAAGCGGGGGGCCGATACACAGATACGCAGTATTTT. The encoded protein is CASRQAGGRYTDTQYF.

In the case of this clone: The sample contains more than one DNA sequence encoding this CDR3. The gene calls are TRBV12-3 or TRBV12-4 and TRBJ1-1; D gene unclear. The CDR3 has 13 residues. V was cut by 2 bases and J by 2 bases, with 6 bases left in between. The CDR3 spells CASSLIRNTEAFF. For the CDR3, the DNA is TGTGCCAGCAGTTTAATCAGAAACACTGAAGCTTTCTTT.

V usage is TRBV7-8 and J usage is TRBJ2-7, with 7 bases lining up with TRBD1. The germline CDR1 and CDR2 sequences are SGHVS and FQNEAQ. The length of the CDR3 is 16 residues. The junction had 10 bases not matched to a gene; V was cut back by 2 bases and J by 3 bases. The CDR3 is CASSLRGQSLLYEQYV. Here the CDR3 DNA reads TGTGCCAGCAGCTTAAGGGGGCAGAGCCTCCTCTACGAGCAGTACGTC.

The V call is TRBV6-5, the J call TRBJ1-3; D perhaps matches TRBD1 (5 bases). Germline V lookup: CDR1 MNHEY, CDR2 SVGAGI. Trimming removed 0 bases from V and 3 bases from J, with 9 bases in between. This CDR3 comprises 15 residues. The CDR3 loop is CASSYSRQGGNTIYF. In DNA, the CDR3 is TGTGCCAGCAGTTACTCGAGGCAGGGTGGAAACACCATATATTTT.

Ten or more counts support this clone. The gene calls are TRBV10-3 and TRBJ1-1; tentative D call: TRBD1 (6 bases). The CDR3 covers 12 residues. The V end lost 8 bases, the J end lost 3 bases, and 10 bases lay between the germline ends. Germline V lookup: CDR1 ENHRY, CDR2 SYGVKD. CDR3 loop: CAISDSDTEAFF. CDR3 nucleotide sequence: TGTGCCATCTCGGACAGCGACACTGAAGCTTTCTTT.

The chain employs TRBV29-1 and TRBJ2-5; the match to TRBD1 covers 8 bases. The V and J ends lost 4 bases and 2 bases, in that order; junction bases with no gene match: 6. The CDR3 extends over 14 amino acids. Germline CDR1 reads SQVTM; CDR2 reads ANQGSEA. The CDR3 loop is CSVVGQGGQETQYF. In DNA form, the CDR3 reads TGCAGCGTTGTAGGACAGGGTGGTCAAGAGACCCAGTACTTC.

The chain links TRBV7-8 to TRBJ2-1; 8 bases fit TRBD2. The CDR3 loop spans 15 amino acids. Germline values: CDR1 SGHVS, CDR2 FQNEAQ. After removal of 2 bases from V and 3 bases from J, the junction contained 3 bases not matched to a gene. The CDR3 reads CASSLSGGFYNEQFF. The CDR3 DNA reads TGTGCCAGCAGCTTATCGGGGGGGTTCTACAATGAGCAGTTCTTC.

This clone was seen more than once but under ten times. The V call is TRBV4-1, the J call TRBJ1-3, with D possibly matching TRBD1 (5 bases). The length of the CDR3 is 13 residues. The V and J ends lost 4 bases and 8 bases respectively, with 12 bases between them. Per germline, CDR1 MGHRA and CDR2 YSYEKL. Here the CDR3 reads CASSPPGAYTIYF. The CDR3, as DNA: TGCGCCAGCAGCCCCCCTGGGGCGTACACCATATATTTT.

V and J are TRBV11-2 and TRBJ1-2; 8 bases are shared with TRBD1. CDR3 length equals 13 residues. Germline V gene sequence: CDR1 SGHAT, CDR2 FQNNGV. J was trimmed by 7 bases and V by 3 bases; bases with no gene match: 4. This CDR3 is CASSFVTGGGYTF. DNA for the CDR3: TGTGCCAGCAGCTTCGTCACAGGGGGTGGCTACACCTTC. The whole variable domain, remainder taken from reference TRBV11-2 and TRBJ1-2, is EAGVAQSPRYKIIEKRQSVAFWCNPISGHATLYWYQQILGQGPKLLIQFQNNGVVDDSQLPKDRFSAERLKGVDSTLKIQPAKLEDSAVYLCASSFVTGGGYTFGSGTRLTVV.

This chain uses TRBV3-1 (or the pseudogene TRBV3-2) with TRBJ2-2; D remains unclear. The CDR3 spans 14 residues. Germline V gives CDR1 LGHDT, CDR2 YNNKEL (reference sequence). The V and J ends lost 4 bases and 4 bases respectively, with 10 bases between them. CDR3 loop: CASSRAIGTGELFF. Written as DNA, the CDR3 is TGTGCCAGCAGCCGGGCGATTGGCACCGGGGAGCTGTTTTTT.

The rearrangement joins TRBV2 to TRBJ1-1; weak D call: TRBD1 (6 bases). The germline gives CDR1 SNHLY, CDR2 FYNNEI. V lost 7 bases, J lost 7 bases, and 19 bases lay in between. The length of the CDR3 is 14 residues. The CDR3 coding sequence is TGTGCCAGCAACAAAGACAGGTGGTCCAGTGAAGCTTTCTTT. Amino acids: CASNKDRWSSEAFF.

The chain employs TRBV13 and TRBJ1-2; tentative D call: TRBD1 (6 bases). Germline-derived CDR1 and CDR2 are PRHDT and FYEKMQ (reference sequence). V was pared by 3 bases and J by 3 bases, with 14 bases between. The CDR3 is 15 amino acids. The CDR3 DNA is TGTGCCAGCAGCTTGAGTGTGACAGGATACTATGGCTACACCTTC. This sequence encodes CASSLSVTGYYGYTF.

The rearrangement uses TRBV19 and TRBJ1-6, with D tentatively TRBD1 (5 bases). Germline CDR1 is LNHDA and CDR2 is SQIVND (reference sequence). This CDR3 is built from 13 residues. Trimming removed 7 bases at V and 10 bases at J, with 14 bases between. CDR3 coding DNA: TGTGCCAGTAAGTCCCAGGGCGAGTCACCCCTCCACTTT. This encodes CASKSQGESPLHF.

CDR3 residues: CASRLAPPAGGDTQYF. The CDR3 nucleotides read TGTGCAAGTCGCTTAGCCCCCCCCGCTGGGGGGGATACGCAGTATTTT. This chain joins TRBV12-2 and TRBJ2-3; the table's D call, TRBD2, has no DNA check behind it. TRBV12-2 is marked as a pseudogene. The CDR3 totals 16 residues.

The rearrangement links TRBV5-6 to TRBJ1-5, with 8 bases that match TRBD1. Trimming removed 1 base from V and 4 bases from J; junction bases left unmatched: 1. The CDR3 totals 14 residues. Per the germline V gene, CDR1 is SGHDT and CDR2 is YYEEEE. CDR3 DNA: TGTGCCAGCAGCTTGAGGGACAGGAATCAGCCCCAGCATTTT. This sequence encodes CASSLRDRNQPQHF.

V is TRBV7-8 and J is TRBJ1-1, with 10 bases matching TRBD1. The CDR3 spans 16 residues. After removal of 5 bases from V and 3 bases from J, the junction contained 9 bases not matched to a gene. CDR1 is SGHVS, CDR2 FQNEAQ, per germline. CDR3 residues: CASSHTRTGGHTEAFF. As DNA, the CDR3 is TGTGCCAGCAGCCACACCCGGACAGGGGGGCACACTGAAGCTTTCTTT.

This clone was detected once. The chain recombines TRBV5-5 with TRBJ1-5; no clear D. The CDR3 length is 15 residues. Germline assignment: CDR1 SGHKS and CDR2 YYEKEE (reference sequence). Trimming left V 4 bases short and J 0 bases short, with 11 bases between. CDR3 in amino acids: CASSPEGNSNQPQHF. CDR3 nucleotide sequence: TGTGCCAGCAGCCCCGAGGGAAATAGCAATCAGCCCCAGCATTTT. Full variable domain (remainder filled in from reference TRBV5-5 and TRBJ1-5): DAGVTQSPTHLIKTRGQQVTLRCSPISGHKSVSWYQQVLGQGPQFIFQYYEKEERGRGNFPDRFSARQFPNYSSELNVNALLLGDSALYLCASSPEGNSNQPQHFGDGTRLSIL.

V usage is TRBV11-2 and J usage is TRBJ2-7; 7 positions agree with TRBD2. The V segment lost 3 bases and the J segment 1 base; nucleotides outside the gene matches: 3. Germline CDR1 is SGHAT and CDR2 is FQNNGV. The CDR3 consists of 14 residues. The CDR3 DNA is TGTGCCAGCAGCTTCGGCGGGGGTTCCTACGAGCAGTACGTC. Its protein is CASSFGGGSYEQYV.

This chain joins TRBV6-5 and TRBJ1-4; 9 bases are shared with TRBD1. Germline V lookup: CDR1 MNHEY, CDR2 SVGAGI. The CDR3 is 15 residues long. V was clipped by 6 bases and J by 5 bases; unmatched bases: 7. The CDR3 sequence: CASRTGGQGNEKLFF. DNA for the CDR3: TGTGCCAGCAGGACCGGGGGACAGGGCAATGAAAAACTGTTTTTT.